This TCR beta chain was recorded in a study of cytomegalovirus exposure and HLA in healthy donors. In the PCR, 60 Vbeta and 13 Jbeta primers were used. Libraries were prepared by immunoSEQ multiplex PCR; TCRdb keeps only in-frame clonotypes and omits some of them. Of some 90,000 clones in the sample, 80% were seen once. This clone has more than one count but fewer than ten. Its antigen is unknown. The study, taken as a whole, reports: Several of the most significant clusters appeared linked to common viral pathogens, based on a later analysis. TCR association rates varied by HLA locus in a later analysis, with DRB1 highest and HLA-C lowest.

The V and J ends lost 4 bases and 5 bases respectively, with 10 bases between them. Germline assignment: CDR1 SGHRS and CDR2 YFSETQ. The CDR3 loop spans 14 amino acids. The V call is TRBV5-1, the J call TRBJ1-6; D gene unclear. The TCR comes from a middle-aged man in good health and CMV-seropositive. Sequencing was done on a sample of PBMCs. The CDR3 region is CASSRSDHNSPLHF. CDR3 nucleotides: TGCGCCAGCAGCCGGAGCGATCATAATTCACCCCTCCACTTT.